These 32 T cell receptor beta chains were all obtained from the same sample, sequenced in a study of shared clonotypes between healthy human individuals. Method: immunoSEQ multiplex PCR; TCRdb's copy keeps in-frame clones and lacks some. The table records some 1,400,000 clones, roughly 96% of them present only once. What was sequenced was naive CD4+ T cells sorted from blood. The sample's subset: CD45RA+ positively selected. These TCRs come from a man under 40 in good health.

The rearrangement joins TRBV2 to TRBJ2-5; 7 positions match TRBD2. With V trimmed by 8 bases and J by 2 bases, 2 bases remained unmatched. This CDR3 has 12 residues. Germline-derived CDR1 and CDR2 are SNHLY and FYNNEI. The CDR3 region is CASVREQETQYF. The CDR3 nucleotides are TGTGCCAGCGTGCGGGAGCAAGAGACCCAGTACTTC.

The chain couples TRBV10-3 to TRBJ2-1; 14 bases align to TRBD2. V was pared by 6 bases and J by 8 bases, with 9 bases of the junction left unmatched. The CDR3 is made up of 16 amino acids. Germline V gene data show CDR1 as ENHRY and CDR2 as SYGVKD. CDR3: CAISGLAGGVVDEQFF. DNA for the CDR3: TGTGCCATCAGCGGACTAGCGGGAGGAGTGGTGGATGAGCAGTTCTTC.

This rearrangement joins TRBV6-4 to TRBJ2-1; 7 bases line up with TRBD1. Germline V gene sequence: CDR1 MRHNA, CDR2 SNTAGT. The length of the CDR3 is 15 residues. Losses at the gene ends were 6 bases for V and 6 bases for J; bases not matched to a gene: 11. The CDR3 sequence: CASRKGAQLGNEQFF. In DNA, the CDR3 is TGTGCCAGCAGGAAGGGGGCCCAGCTTGGCAATGAGCAGTTCTTC.

The chain joins TRBV29-1 to TRBJ1-2; TRBD1 matches at 9 bases. Trimming cost V 4 bases and J 4 bases; bases outside gene matches: 10. Germline V CDR1 and CDR2: SQVTM, ANQGSEA. There are 15 residues in the CDR3. For the CDR3, the DNA is TGCAGCGTTGCTGCGGGGGACAGGGAGGGCTATGGCTACACCTTC. Encoded protein: CSVAAGDREGYGYTF.

This clone was detected only once. The V and J genes are TRBV10-1 and TRBJ2-7; the match to TRBD2 covers 11 bases. Germline V lookup: CDR1 WNHNN, CDR2 SYGVQD (reference sequence). The CDR3 loop spans 15 amino acids. With V trimmed by 3 bases and J by 2 bases, 3 bases remained unmatched. The DNA for the CDR3 is TGCGCCAGCAGTGATCGACTAGCGGGACCCTACGAGCAGTACTTC. Translated: CASSDRLAGPYEQYF.

This chain joins TRBV18 and TRBJ1-2, with 7 nucleotides matching TRBD1. J was trimmed by 10 bases and V by 2 bases; bases with no gene match: 13. CDR1 KGHSH and CDR2 LQKENI come from the germline V gene. The CDR3 is 15 amino acids. In DNA form, the CDR3 reads TGTGCCAGCTCACCAAGATCCAGGGGGGAAACTTTCTACACCTTC. It encodes CASSPRSRGETFYTF.

A note on this clone: One end of the junction fails to match germline, which may point to a read error. The chain links TRBV5-1 to TRBJ2-7; 8 bases line up with TRBD1. Germline V gene data show CDR1 as SGHRS and CDR2 as YFSETQ. This CDR3 comprises 12 residues. The CDR3 protein is CASSSTRDRFTF. The CDR3 DNA reads TGCGCCAGCAGCTCGACCCGGGACAGGTTTACCTTC. The entire variable domain, with the rest obtained from reference TRBV5-1 and TRBJ2-7, is as follows: KAGVTQTPRYLIKTRGQQVTLSCSPISGHRSVSWYQQTPGQGLQFLFEYFSETQRNKGNFPGRFSGRQFSNSRSEMNVSTLELGDSALYLCASSSTRDRFTFGPGTRLTVT.

The V call is TRBV7-6, the J call TRBJ1-5, with D maybe TRBD1 (5 bases). V lost 1 base, J lost 2 bases, and 15 bases lay in between. This CDR3 spans 17 amino acids. Per germline, CDR1 SGHVS and CDR2 FNYEAQ. The CDR3 reads CASSLGVRGIGNQPQHF. The CDR3 DNA sequence: TGTGCCAGCAGCTTAGGGGTTCGGGGGATTGGCAATCAGCCCCAGCATTTT.

The chain carries TRBV7-2 and TRBJ1-2; tentatively, D is TRBD1 (5 bases). The V gene's germline CDR1 is SGHTA and CDR2 FQGNSA. Deletions cut 1 base from V and 8 bases from J, with 11 bases between. This CDR3 is 13 amino acids long. The CDR3 DNA is TGTGCCAGCAGCTTAGGAGGGGCATGGGGCTACACCTTC. It is translated as CASSLGGAWGYTF. Full variable domain (outside the CDR3, taken from reference TRBV7-2 and TRBJ1-2): GAGVSQSPSNKVTEKGKDVELRCDPISGHTALYWYRQSLGQGLEFLIYFQGNSAPDKSGLPSDRFSAERTGGSVSTLTIQRTQQEDSAVYLCASSLGGAWGYTFGSGTRLTVV.

The chain is built from TRBV7-2 and TRBJ1-4; 10 bases are a match to TRBD1. Germline CDR1 is SGHTA and CDR2 is FQGNSA. The CDR3 consists of 16 residues. V lost 5 bases to trimming and J lost 6 bases; unmatched junction nucleotides: 9. This chain's CDR3 is CASSAGIGTGDEKLFF. In nucleotides, the CDR3 is TGTGCCAGCAGCGCGGGGATTGGGACAGGGGATGAAAAACTGTTTTTT.

The chain recombines TRBV19 with TRBJ2-5; TRBD2 matches 7 bases. V lost 3 bases and J lost 6; bases outside the gene matches: 7. Per the germline V gene, CDR1 is LNHDA and CDR2 is SQIVND (reference sequence). The CDR3 is made up of 14 amino acids. As DNA, the CDR3 is TGTGCCAGTAGTATCGGGGGGTCCGGGAAGACCCAGTACTTC. Encoded protein: CASSIGGSGKTQYF.

This rearrangement joins TRBV25-1 to TRBJ1-2; 7 positions match TRBD1. Germline-derived CDR1 and CDR2 are MGHDK and SYGVNS. The CDR3 has 14 residues. Trimming removed 4 bases from V and 4 bases from J; junction bases left unmatched: 6. CDR3 nucleotide sequence: TGTGCCAGCAGTGCTCCGGGACAGATCTATGGCTACACCTTC. This sequence encodes CASSAPGQIYGYTF.

This rearrangement joins TRBV19 to TRBJ2-7; D remains unclear. The CDR3 consists of 15 residues. V was trimmed by 6 bases and J by 3 bases, leaving 18 bases between them. The germline CDR1 and CDR2 sequences are LNHDA and SQIVND (reference sequence). The CDR3 is CASSPAWTANYEQYF. In DNA form, the CDR3 reads TGTGCCAGTAGCCCAGCTTGGACGGCGAACTACGAGCAGTACTTC.

This chain uses TRBV9 with TRBJ2-1; D gene ambiguous. The CDR3 length is 12 residues. Germline loops: CDR1 SGDLS, CDR2 YYNGEE. The V end was cut by 0 bases, the J end by 8 bases, with 6 bases between. The CDR3 sequence: CASSVGLDEQFF. CDR3 sequence (DNA): TGTGCCAGCAGCGTAGGATTGGATGAGCAGTTCTTC.

The rearrangement uses TRBV6-5 and TRBJ1-1, with TRBD1 as a possible D gene (6 bases). V lost 7 bases, J lost 11 bases, and 17 bases lay in between. CDR3 size: 12 residues. The germline CDR1 and CDR2 sequences are MNHEY and SVGAGI. CDR3 loop: CASTGERSGAFF. The CDR3 DNA is TGTGCCAGCACAGGGGAGAGGAGCGGGGCTTTCTTT.

The table lists this clone with a count of one. The CDR3 DNA follows: TGTGCCAGCAGTTCCCCTAGACAGGGTACTAATGAAAAACTGTTTTTT. Encoded protein: CASSSPRQGTNEKLFF. The chain carries TRBV28 and TRBJ1-4, with 7 bases aligning to TRBD1. Germline V gene data show CDR1 as MDHEN and CDR2 as SYDVKM. V shed 4 bases, J shed 2 bases, and the junction held 7 bases outside the gene matches. The CDR3 totals 16 residues.

This chain links TRBV5-1 with TRBJ2-2; 7 bases fit TRBD1. The CDR3 runs 17 residues. The V and J ends lost 4 bases and 1 base, in that order; junction bases with no gene match: 10. Germline V gene sequence: CDR1 SGHRS, CDR2 YFSETQ. The CDR3 region is CASSPWVRTGNTGELFF. The CDR3 nucleotides are TGCGCCAGCAGCCCCTGGGTCCGGACAGGGAACACCGGGGAGCTGTTTTTT.

Regarding this clone: Distinct nucleotide sequences in the sample also encode this CDR3. The chain recombines TRBV5-1 with TRBJ2-3; the D is unclear. The CDR3 runs 14 residues. The ends were cut back, 1 base at V and 0 bases at J, with 6 bases in the middle. CDR1 and CDR2 from the germline V gene are SGHRS and YFSETQ. The CDR3 DNA sequence: TGCGCCAGCAGCTTGTTGGGCAGCACAGATACGCAGTATTTT. It is translated as CASSLLGSTDTQYF.

The rearrangement links TRBV5-8 to TRBJ2-3; D is unresolved. This CDR3 comprises 17 residues. Germline V lookup: CDR1 SGHTS, CDR2 YDEGEE. Trimming left V 3 bases short and J 3 bases short, with 20 bases between. The CDR3 is CASSSRILLGRTDTQYF. CDR3 bases: TGTGCCAGCAGCTCCCGAATCCTGTTGGGTCGGACAGATACGCAGTATTTT.

The rearrangement uses TRBV7-3 and TRBJ2-5, with D perhaps TRBD1 or TRBD2 (6 bases each). Per germline, CDR1 SGHTA and CDR2 FQGTGA. V lost 0 bases to trimming and J lost 4 bases, with 21 bases between them. This CDR3 has 18 amino acids. The CDR3 DNA follows: TGTGCCAGCAGCTTAACAGGGGCCTTTACGGGGGCCCTAGAGACCCAGTACTTC. The encoded protein is CASSLTGAFTGALETQYF.

The genes are TRBV27 and TRBJ2-7; a possible D gene is TRBD2 (5 bases). Germline V gene sequence: CDR1 MNHEY, CDR2 SMNVEV (reference sequence). There are 16 residues in the CDR3. V was clipped by 5 bases and J by 7 bases, with 24 bases between them. The CDR3 DNA is TGTGCCAGCAGTCCTATCGTCCCCTCCAAGCGAGGGGAGCAGTACTTC. The encoded protein is CASSPIVPSKRGEQYF.

J is TRBJ2-3 and V is TRBV5-6; D is unclear. Germline CDR1 SGHDT, CDR2 YYEEEE. The CDR3 is 14 residues long. Trimming removed 1 base from V and 8 bases from J, with 14 bases in between. The CDR3 here is CASSLPQLLPTQYF. The DNA for the CDR3 is TGTGCCAGCAGCTTGCCTCAACTGCTACCTACGCAGTATTTT.

This sequence joins TRBV5-1 and TRBJ1-4; 12 nucleotides match TRBD1. The junction had 8 bases not matched to a gene; V was cut back by 4 bases and J by 4 bases. Per germline, CDR1 SGHRS and CDR2 YFSETQ. The CDR3 consists of 17 residues. In nucleotides, the CDR3 is TGCGCCAGCAGCCTGGGACAGGGGGCGCGTAGTAATGAAAAACTGTTTTTT. Its protein is CASSLGQGARSNEKLFF.

The chain employs TRBV11-1 and TRBJ2-2; no clear D gene. Trimming pared 1 base from V and 4 bases from J, leaving 10 bases between. This CDR3 is built from 15 residues. Germline V gene lookup returns CDR1 SGHAT and CDR2 FQDESV (reference sequence). CDR3 nucleotides: TGTGCCAGCAGCTTAGTGGCGAGCAGCACCGGGGAGCTGTTTTTT. Protein sequence: CASSLVASSTGELFF.

V and J are TRBV6-6 and TRBJ2-1, with unresolved D. CDR1 and CDR2 from the germline V gene are MNHNY and SVGAGI (reference sequence). V lost 6 bases, J lost 5 bases, and 8 bases lay in between. The CDR3 spans 12 residues. CDR3 in DNA: TGTGCCAGCAGAGGCGCTAACAATGAGCAGTTCTTC. As protein: CASRGANNEQFF.

This chain uses TRBV2 with TRBJ1-4, with a possible D match to TRBD1 (5 bases). V dropped 3 bases and J dropped 0 bases, with 8 bases sitting between them. The CDR3 covers 15 residues. From germline, CDR1 is SNHLY and CDR2 FYNNEI. In DNA, the CDR3 is TGTGCCAGCAGTGACAGGGCTCCAACTAATGAAAAACTGTTTTTT. It codes for CASSDRAPTNEKLFF.

J is TRBJ2-5 and V is TRBV6-5, with D hard to call. The CDR3 is made up of 11 amino acids. V was trimmed by 6 bases and J by 2 bases, leaving 4 bases between them. Germline lookup yields CDR1 MNHEY and CDR2 SVGAGI. CDR3 sequence: CASRLQETQYF. The CDR3, as DNA: TGTGCCAGCAGGCTTCAAGAGACCCAGTACTTC.

CDR3 sequence: CASSERTSGNTDTQYF. The CDR3 DNA sequence: TGTGCCAGCAGCGAACGGACTAGCGGTAATACAGATACGCAGTATTTT. V is TRBV9 and J is TRBJ2-3; 10 bases map to TRBD2. V lost 3 bases to trimming and J lost 3 bases; unmatched junction nucleotides: 7. CDR1 and CDR2 from the germline V gene are SGDLS and YYNGEE. This CDR3 contains 16 residues.

The V call is TRBV6-5, the J call TRBJ2-7, with D unclear. V was trimmed by 5 bases and J by 2 bases, leaving 10 bases between them. CDR1 and CDR2 from the germline V gene are MNHEY and SVGAGI. CDR3 length equals 13 residues. The CDR3 loop is CASSRLGAYEQYF. DNA of the CDR3: TGTGCCAGCAGTAGACTTGGGGCCTACGAGCAGTACTTC.

This chain connects TRBV5-1 to TRBJ1-1, with TRBD1 as a possible D gene (5 bases). Germline V gene sequence: CDR1 SGHRS, CDR2 YFSETQ. The CDR3 is 15 amino acids. Deletions cut 2 bases from V and 3 bases from J, with 14 bases between. The CDR3: CASSFRGGVDTEAFF. CDR3 coding DNA: TGCGCCAGCAGCTTTCGGGGCGGGGTAGACACTGAAGCTTTCTTT. Variable domain in full (rest from reference TRBV5-1 and TRBJ1-1): KAGVTQTPRYLIKTRGQQVTLSCSPISGHRSVSWYQQTPGQGLQFLFEYFSETQRNKGNFPGRFSGRQFSNSRSEMNVSTLELGDSALYLCASSFRGGVDTEAFFGQGTRLTVV.

The chain combines TRBV7-9 with TRBJ2-2; D unclear. V lost 2 bases to trimming and J lost 4 bases, with 14 bases between them. The length of the CDR3 is 16 residues. Germline V gives CDR1 SEHNR, CDR2 FQNEAQ (reference sequence). CDR3 residues: CASSLPRANPTGELFF. The DNA for the CDR3 is TGTGCCAGCAGCTTACCTAGGGCCAATCCCACCGGGGAGCTGTTTTTT.

The CDR3 nucleotides read TGTGCCAGCAGCTTAGCGCTAGCAGACCAGCATTTT. Residues: CASSLALADQHF. The chain recombines TRBV7-9 with TRBJ1-5; no firm D call. Deletions cut 0 bases from V and 12 bases from J, with 9 bases between. The CDR3 runs to 12 residues. Germline V CDR1 and CDR2: SEHNR, FQNEAQ (reference sequence).